These 22 T cell receptor beta chains originate from one sample sequenced in a study of T cells after yellow fever vaccination. TCRdb passed the 5' RACE reads through MiXCR, listing each CDR3 protein once. The data contain 620,000 or so distinct CDR3 sequences, about 12% of them singletons. This specimen was PBMCs, taken on the day of the yellow fever booster vaccination. The receptors originated from a man between 25 and 39 years old who received the YFV17D yellow fever vaccine.

This clonotype turned up a few times. The J gene is TRBJ1-1, the V gene TRBV5-1; D remains ambiguous. Trimming shortened V by 2 bases and J by 1 base, and 9 bases separated the two germline ends. Germline CDR1 and CDR2: SGHRS and YFSETQ. CDR3 size: 14 residues. DNA for the CDR3: TGCGCCAGCAGCTTCGACCTCGGGAACACTGAAGCTTTCTTT. Translating it yields CASSFDLGNTEAFF.

This clonotype has just a few counts. The rearrangement links TRBV19 to TRBJ2-5; tentatively, D is TRBD1 or TRBD2 (5 bases each). Germline CDR1 and CDR2: LNHDA and SQIVND (reference sequence). V dropped 6 bases and J dropped 0 bases, with 11 bases sitting between them. This CDR3 is 14 amino acids long. CDR3 in DNA: TGTGCCAGTAGACTAGGGGCTGACCAAGAGACCCAGTACTTC. Its translation: CASRLGADQETQYF.

Only a few counts were recorded for this clonotype. The rearrangement joins TRBV29-1 to TRBJ1-2, with TRBD1 matching over 9 bases. The CDR3 consists of 14 residues. CDR1 is SQVTM, CDR2 ANQGSEA, per germline. The J segment lost 3 bases and the V segment lost 5 bases, leaving 7 bases of the junction unmatched. The CDR3 is CSVRTGGADYGYTF. The CDR3 DNA reads as TGCAGCGTTCGAACAGGGGGCGCTGACTATGGCTACACCTTC.

CDR3 sequence: CASSLVQGQGALGYTF. The CDR3 nucleotides are TGCGCCAGCAGCTTGGTTCAGGGACAGGGGGCGCTTGGCTACACCTTC. The chain employs TRBV5-1 and TRBJ1-2, with 12 bases matching TRBD1. The length of the CDR3 is 16 residues. Germline CDR1 and CDR2: SGHRS and YFSETQ. V trimming: 0 bases; J trimming: 7 bases; junction bases outside the gene matches: 7.

In this sample, this clonotype turned up a few times. V is TRBV15 and J is TRBJ1-2; D ambiguous. Germline CDR1 LNHNV, CDR2 YYDKDF (reference sequence). This CDR3 has 13 residues. V shed 5 bases and J shed 3 bases, with 10 bases lying between them. The CDR3 nucleotides read TGTGCCACCAGCGGGCAGTGGGACTATGGCTACACCTTC. Translation: CATSGQWDYGYTF.

The gene calls are TRBV5-1 and TRBJ2-1; 7 bases agree with TRBD2. This CDR3 spans 17 amino acids. The germline V gene encodes CDR1 SGHRS and CDR2 YFSETQ. V trimming: 3 bases; J trimming: 0 bases; junction bases outside the gene matches: 9. The CDR3 sequence: CASSSLVGEGSYNEQFF. The CDR3 coding sequence is TGCGCCAGCAGCTCCCTAGTGGGGGAGGGCTCCTACAATGAGCAGTTCTTC.

The J gene is TRBJ1-4, the V gene TRBV6-1; D gene ambiguous. CDR1 is MNHNS, CDR2 SASEGT, per germline. The CDR3 spans 16 residues. V lost 6 bases and J 6 bases, leaving 20 bases between the germline ends. In nucleotides, the CDR3 is TGTGCCAGCAGAGAGACGGGCCCCCTGAGGGATGAAAAACTGTTTTTT. This translates into CASRETGPLRDEKLFF.

This clonotype appeared many times. The gene calls are TRBV9 and TRBJ1-1, with 9 bases identical to TRBD1. CDR3 length equals 13 residues. V shed 3 bases and J 6 bases; nucleotides not matched to a gene: 3. CDR1 is SGDLS and CDR2 is YYNGEE in the germline V gene. The DNA of the CDR3 is TGTGCCAGCAGCGCAGGGACAGGGTCTGAAGCTTTCTTT. Its protein is CASSAGTGSEAFF.

This clonotype was counted only a few times. The chain uses TRBV3-1 and TRBJ2-3, with unresolved D. The CDR3 runs 12 residues. Germline V gives CDR1 LGHDT, CDR2 YNNKEL (reference sequence). With 2 bases removed from V and 4 bases from J, the gap between germline ends came to 4 bases. CDR3 bases: TGTGCCAGCAGCCAACACTCAGATACGCAGTATTTT. Amino acid sequence: CASSQHSDTQYF.

This clonotype was seen a few times. The chain links TRBV5-1 to TRBJ2-6; D is unresolved. CDR1 and CDR2 (germline): SGHRS, YFSETQ. The CDR3 loop spans 15 amino acids. V was trimmed by 0 bases and J by 0 bases, leaving 4 bases between them. The chain's CDR3 is CASSLAPSGANVLTF. As DNA, the CDR3 is TGCGCCAGCAGCTTGGCCCCCTCTGGGGCCAACGTCCTGACTTTC.

This clonotype was detected only a few times. The V gene is TRBV28, the J gene TRBJ2-2; D not resolved. V was clipped by 5 bases and J by 3 bases, with 13 bases between them. The CDR3 spans 15 residues. Germline V gives CDR1 MDHEN, CDR2 SYDVKM. CDR3 coding DNA: TGTGCCAGCAGTCGCACTGGTTGGTACACCGGGGAGCTGTTTTTT. Its translation is CASSRTGWYTGELFF.

Only a few counts were recorded for this clonotype. The chain combines TRBV14 with TRBJ2-1; D is unresolved. Per germline, CDR1 SGHDN and CDR2 FVKESK. Trimming pared 4 bases from V and 10 bases from J, leaving 14 bases between. The CDR3 loop spans 13 amino acids. The CDR3 DNA sequence: TGTGCCAGCAGCCTTTTTGAGGTGGGAGAGCAGTTCTTC. This translates into CASSLFEVGEQFF.

In this sample, this clonotype turned up a few times. The rearrangement uses TRBV7-2 and TRBJ2-1, with D possibly TRBD2 on 6 matching bases. Germline values: CDR1 SGHTA, CDR2 FQGNSA. The CDR3 has 12 residues. Trimming pared 2 bases from V and 14 bases from J, leaving 13 bases between. In DNA form, the CDR3 reads TGTGCCAGCAGCTTATCGACTAGTCACAAGTTCTTC. Translated: CASSLSTSHKFF.

This clonotype was seen ten or more times. The V call is TRBV7-2, the J call TRBJ2-3; D is perhaps TRBD2 (5 bases). The CDR3 extends over 15 amino acids. Looked up from germline, CDR1 is SGHTA and CDR2 is FQGNSA. Trimming shortened V by 7 bases and J by 3 bases, and 17 bases separated the two germline ends. The CDR3 DNA follows: TGTGCCAGCACCCGCGAGGGCGGTCATACAGATACGCAGTATTTT. This encodes CASTREGGHTDTQYF.

This clonotype has only a few counts. V and J are TRBV7-2 and TRBJ2-3, with D tentatively TRBD2 (6 bases). CDR1 and CDR2 (germline): SGHTA, FQGNSA. Trimming took off 5 bases at V and 3 bases at J, with 18 bases between the two ends. The CDR3 has 16 amino acids. The CDR3 loop reads CASSLYETRLTDTQYF. The DNA of the CDR3 is TGTGCCAGCAGCCTTTATGAGACTAGATTAACAGATACGCAGTATTTT.

A few counts support this clonotype. The CDR3 DNA reads TGTGCCAGCAGTTTTCCGGGAGCGGCAGATACGCAGTATTTT. Its translation is CASSFPGAADTQYF. This chain connects TRBV27 to TRBJ2-3; D perhaps matches TRBD2 (6 bases). The CDR3 has 14 residues. Trimming stripped 3 bases from V and 4 bases from J, with 11 bases between. CDR1 is MNHEY, CDR2 SMNVEV, per germline (reference sequence).

This clonotype has more than one count but fewer than ten. V and J are TRBV7-8 and TRBJ1-2; TRBD1 might be the D (5 bases). Germline-derived CDR1 and CDR2 are SGHVS and FQNEAQ. V was pared by 7 bases and J by 4 bases, with 16 bases between. The CDR3 loop spans 14 amino acids. The chain's CDR3 is CASTLGEILYGYTF. The CDR3 region has the DNA TGTGCCAGCACCCTGGGGGAGATACTCTATGGCTACACCTTC.

The chain couples TRBV13 to TRBJ2-5; D is unclear. V was clipped by 6 bases and J by 5 bases, with 13 bases between them. Germline values: CDR1 PRHDT, CDR2 FYEKMQ (reference sequence). The CDR3 covers 13 residues. The CDR3 sequence: CASSHQNGETQYF. Here the CDR3 DNA reads TGTGCCAGCAGTCACCAAAACGGGGAGACCCAGTACTTC.

The J gene is TRBJ1-3, the V gene TRBV29-1; D is possibly TRBD1 (6 bases). V dropped 3 bases and J dropped 0 bases, with 9 bases sitting between them. This CDR3 contains 14 residues. The germline V gene encodes CDR1 SQVTM and CDR2 ANQGSEA. The CDR3 protein is CSVEKTGSGNTIYF. Written as DNA, the CDR3 is TGCAGCGTTGAGAAGACAGGCTCTGGAAACACCATATATTTT.

The rearrangement uses TRBV9 and TRBJ2-1; D is unclear. This CDR3 spans 14 amino acids. The ends were cut back, 4 bases at V and 4 bases at J, with 12 bases in the middle. Germline V gene sequence: CDR1 SGDLS, CDR2 YYNGEE. The CDR3, as DNA: TGTGCCAGCAGCCCCCCGCGTTCTTACAATGAGCAGTTCTTC. Protein: CASSPPRSYNEQFF.

The CDR3 nucleotides read TGTGCCTGGGGAACTAGCGGAACGGGCTACGAGCAGTACTTC. This translates into CAWGTSGTGYEQYF. The chain couples TRBV30 to TRBJ2-7; 8 nucleotides line up with TRBD2. CDR3 size: 14 residues. The J segment lost 3 bases and the V segment lost 5 bases, leaving 9 bases of the junction unmatched. The germline CDR1 and CDR2 sequences are GTSNPN and SVGIG (reference sequence).

This clonotype was counted only a few times. This sequence joins TRBV25-1 and TRBJ1-1, with TRBD1 as a possible D gene (5 bases). V lost 4 bases and J 3 bases, leaving 18 bases between the germline ends. CDR1 and CDR2 from the germline V gene are MGHDK and SYGVNS. The CDR3 is 16 amino acids. CDR3 residues: CASSVTSTRGYTEAFF. CDR3 nucleotides: TGTGCCAGCAGTGTTACTAGCACCCGGGGGTACACTGAAGCTTTCTTT.